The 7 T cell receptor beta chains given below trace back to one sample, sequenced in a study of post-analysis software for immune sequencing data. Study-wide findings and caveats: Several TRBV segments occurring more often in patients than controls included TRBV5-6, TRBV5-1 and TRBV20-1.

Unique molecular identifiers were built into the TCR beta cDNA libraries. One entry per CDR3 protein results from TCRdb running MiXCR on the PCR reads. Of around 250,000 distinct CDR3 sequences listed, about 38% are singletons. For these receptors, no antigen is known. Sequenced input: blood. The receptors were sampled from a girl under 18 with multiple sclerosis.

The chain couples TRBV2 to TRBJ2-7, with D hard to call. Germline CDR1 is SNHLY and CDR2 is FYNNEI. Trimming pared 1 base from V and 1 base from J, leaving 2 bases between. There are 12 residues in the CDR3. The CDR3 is CASSEGSYEQYF. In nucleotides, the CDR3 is TGTGCCAGCAGTGAAGGGTCCTACGAGCAGTACTTC.

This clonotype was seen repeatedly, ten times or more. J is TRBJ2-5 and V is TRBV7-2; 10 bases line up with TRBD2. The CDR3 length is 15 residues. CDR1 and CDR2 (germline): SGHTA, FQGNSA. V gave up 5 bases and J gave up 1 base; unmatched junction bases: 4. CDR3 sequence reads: CASSTGLAVQETQYF. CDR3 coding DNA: TGTGCCAGCAGCACCGGACTAGCGGTCCAAGAGACCCAGTACTTC.

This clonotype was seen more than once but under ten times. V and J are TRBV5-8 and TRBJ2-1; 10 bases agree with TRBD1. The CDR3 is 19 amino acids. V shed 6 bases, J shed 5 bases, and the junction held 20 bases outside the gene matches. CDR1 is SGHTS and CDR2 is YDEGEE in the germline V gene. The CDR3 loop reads CASNPWTGGQLAVNNEQFF. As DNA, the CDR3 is TGTGCCAGCAATCCCTGGACAGGGGGTCAGCTAGCGGTAAACAATGAGCAGTTCTTC.

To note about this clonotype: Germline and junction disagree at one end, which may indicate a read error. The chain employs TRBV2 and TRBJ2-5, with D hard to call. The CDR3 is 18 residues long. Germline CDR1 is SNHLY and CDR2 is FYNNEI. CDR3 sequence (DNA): TGTGCCTGCAGAAGCCCGACCGGCCAGGCCTACGCTTCTGAGACCCAGTACTTC. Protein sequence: CACRSPTGQAYASETQYF.

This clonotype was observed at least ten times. The CDR3 DNA reads as TGCAGTGCTAGAGACGCTAGCGGGAGGAGCACAGATACGCAGTATTTT. This codes for CSARDASGRSTDTQYF. This chain uses TRBV20-1 with TRBJ2-3; 11 nucleotides match TRBD2. Germline loops: CDR1 DFQATT, CDR2 SNEGSKA (reference sequence). J lost 0 bases, V lost 0 bases, and 2 bases had no gene match. CDR3 length equals 16 residues.

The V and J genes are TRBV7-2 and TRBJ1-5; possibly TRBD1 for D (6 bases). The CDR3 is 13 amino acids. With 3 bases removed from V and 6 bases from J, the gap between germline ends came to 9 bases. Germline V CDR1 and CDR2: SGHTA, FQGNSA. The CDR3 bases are TGTGCCAGCAGCTTCACACAGGGTCAGCCCCAGCATTTT. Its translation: CASSFTQGQPQHF.

The DNA of the CDR3 is TGTGCCAGCAGTTTGGGTCTAGCGGGAGGAGAAGAGCAGTTCTTC. The encoded protein is CASSLGLAGGEEQFF. The V call is TRBV12-3 or TRBV12-4, the J call TRBJ2-1; TRBD2 aligns across 11 bases. The CDR3 is made up of 15 amino acids. Losses at the gene ends were 3 bases for V and 10 bases for J; bases not matched to a gene: 8.